The next 11 T cell receptor beta chains were all read from a single sample in a study of blood T cell repertoires in COVID-19 (dated by TCRdb to about 2020). Library preparation employed the immunoSEQ multiplex PCR assay. The table comes from immuneACCESS by way of TCRdb, which keeps in-frame sequences with V and J called. Part of the clones is missing from these tables; in studies checked, under half for an unresolved V gene and the rest for unknown reasons. In this sample the table shows approximately 200,000 clones, 70% to 90% of which occur a single time. Of the sample, around 1% is held by the ten largest clones. Sequenced material: peripheral blood. The receptor source for this set is a man in his forties or fifties with acute or convalescent COVID-19.

The J gene is TRBJ1-5, the V gene TRBV15; D is perhaps TRBD1 (6 bases). The germline V gene has CDR1 LNHNV and CDR2 YYDKDF (reference sequence). V was clipped by 6 bases and J by 3 bases, with 18 bases between them. The CDR3 has 16 residues. CDR3 sequence reads: CATSKIQGPSNQPQHF. CDR3 nucleotides: TGTGCCACCAGTAAGATCCAGGGGCCCTCCAATCAGCCCCAGCATTTT.

V usage is TRBV5-4 and J usage is TRBJ2-1; 10 bases are a match to TRBD1. The J segment lost 1 base and the V segment lost 5 bases, leaving 3 bases of the junction unmatched. CDR1 is SGHNT and CDR2 is YYREEE in the germline V gene (reference sequence). The CDR3 extends over 15 amino acids. The CDR3 loop reads CASSWDRGSYNEQFF. For the CDR3, the DNA is TGTGCCAGCAGTTGGGACAGGGGATCCTACAATGAGCAGTTCTTC.

The chain employs TRBV5-1 and TRBJ1-1; weak D call: TRBD1 (5 bases). V lost 0 bases to trimming and J lost 1 base, with 10 bases between them. CDR1 is SGHRS, CDR2 YFSETQ, per germline. CDR3 length equals 15 residues. The CDR3 region has the DNA TGCGCCAGCAGCTTGGGCGGGACGCAGAACACTGAAGCTTTCTTT. Translated: CASSLGGTQNTEAFF.

The chain recombines TRBV19 with TRBJ1-5; 9 bases match TRBD1. The length of the CDR3 is 15 residues. V gave up 6 bases and J gave up 4 bases; unmatched junction bases: 7. CDR1 is LNHDA and CDR2 is SQIVND in the germline V gene (reference sequence). CDR3 region: CASSPGQGQNQPQHF. The CDR3, as DNA: TGTGCCAGTAGCCCGGGACAGGGCCAAAATCAGCCCCAGCATTTT.

This chain uses TRBV10-3 with TRBJ1-1; no firm D call. Trimming removed 10 bases from V and 4 bases from J, with 19 bases in between. The CDR3 runs to 14 residues. The germline gives CDR1 ENHRY, CDR2 SYGVKD. For the CDR3, the DNA is TGTGCCACCTCACGGGCCCGGGAGGGCACTGAAGCTTTCTTT. Protein: CATSRAREGTEAFF.

The chain is built from TRBV29-1 and TRBJ2-3; weak D call: TRBD2 (5 bases). The CDR3 covers 12 residues. The V gene lost 3 bases and the J gene lost 6 bases, with 10 bases spanning the gap. From germline, CDR1 is SQVTM and CDR2 ANQGSEA. CDR3 amino acids: CSVDMSGDTQYF. The DNA of the CDR3 is TGCAGCGTTGACATGTCGGGGGATACGCAGTATTTT.

The J gene is TRBJ1-1, the V gene TRBV5-4; possible D gene TRBD1, 6 bases. Trimming removed 5 bases from V and 1 base from J, with 9 bases in between. Germline V gives CDR1 SGHNT, CDR2 YYREEE (reference sequence). The CDR3 runs to 13 residues. DNA of the CDR3: TGTGCCAGCAGGGCAGGGGCGAACACTGAAGCTTTCTTT. It translates to CASRAGANTEAFF.

V usage is TRBV19 and J usage is TRBJ2-3, with TRBD1 as a possible D gene (6 bases). The germline CDR1 and CDR2 sequences are LNHDA and SQIVND (reference sequence). Trimming took off 7 bases at V and 4 bases at J, with 18 bases between the two ends. The CDR3 contains 15 residues. The CDR3 bases are TGTGCCAGTACTACACAGGGTAAAAGGGCAGATACGCAGTATTTT. It translates to CASTTQGKRADTQYF.

The chain uses TRBV9 and TRBJ1-1; D is uncertain. The CDR3 consists of 15 residues. The germline V gene has CDR1 SGDLS and CDR2 YYNGEE. The V end lost 2 bases, the J end lost 5 bases, and 16 bases lay between the germline ends. The CDR3 sequence: CASSVGIIAGTEAFF. The CDR3 DNA reads TGTGCCAGCAGCGTCGGGATAATTGCGGGTACTGAAGCTTTCTTT.

The chain uses TRBV18 and TRBJ2-1; no clear D. Germline V gene data show CDR1 as KGHSH and CDR2 as LQKENI. Trimming took off 1 base at V and 0 bases at J, with 7 bases between the two ends. This CDR3 has 15 amino acids. The CDR3: CASSPLQPSYNEQFF. DNA of the CDR3: TGTGCCAGCTCACCACTACAGCCCTCCTACAATGAGCAGTTCTTC.

The V gene is TRBV29-1, the J gene TRBJ1-2; 8 nucleotides match TRBD1. This CDR3 comprises 15 residues. Losses at the gene ends were 7 bases for V and 4 bases for J; bases not matched to a gene: 14. Germline values: CDR1 SQVTM, CDR2 ANQGSEA. The CDR3 sequence: CSARWAYTGGYGYTF. The CDR3 DNA reads as TGCAGCGCCCGGTGGGCTTACACAGGGGGCTATGGCTACACCTTC.